A selection of T cell receptor beta chains follows, all from one sample in a study of blood T cell repertoires in COVID-19. Data came from immunoSEQ multiplex PCR; TCRdb stores just in-frame clones and leaves some out. The sample lists 200,000 to 250,000 clones, roughly 80% occurring once. Sequencing input: peripheral blood. The origin of the receptors is a woman of 80 years or more with COVID-19, enrolled during active disease. Both conserved end residues are part of each CDR3. A D gene is named only where the DNA matches it firmly. Size tells how often a clone was seen (once, few, many) or the class of an expanded clone, and some rows leave it out.

V: TRBV2
size: -
D: TRBD1
J: TRBJ1-1
length: 12
DNA: TGTGCCAGCGGGGGGGACAGGGCTGAAGCTTTCTTT
CDR3: CASGGDRAEAFF

V: TRBV19
size: once
D: TRBD1
J: TRBJ1-1
length: 16
DNA: TGTGCCAGTAAATGGAGGGACAGGGGGCGGAACACTGAAGCTTTCTTT
CDR3: CASKWRDRGRNTEAFF

V: TRBV19
size: -
D: -
J: TRBJ2-7
length: 12
DNA: TGTGCCAGTAGCCGCGGGCCCTACGAGCAGTACTTC
CDR3: CASSRGPYEQYF

V: TRBV5-4
size: -
D: -
J: TRBJ1-6
length: 15
DNA: TGTGCCAGCAGCCAAAACAGGGTAGGGAATTCACCCCTCCACTTT
CDR3: CASSQNRVGNSPLHF

V: TRBV2
size: -
D: -
J: TRBJ1-1
length: 13
DNA: TGTGCCAGCAGTGAATTAATGAGGATCCGAGCTTTCTTT
CDR3: CASSELMRIRAFF

V: TRBV5-1
size: -
D: -
J: TRBJ1-1
length: 16
DNA: TGCGCCAGCAGCTTGGTCGGTGCAGGCTTGAACAGTGAAGCTTTCTTT
CDR3: CASSLVGAGLNSEAFF

V: TRBV5-1
size: -
D: TRBD1
J: TRBJ2-7
length: 13
DNA: TGCGCCAGCAGCCGGACAGGGTCGGACGAGCAGTACTTC
CDR3: CASSRTGSDEQYF

V: TRBV5-1
size: -
D: -
J: TRBJ2-7
length: 16
DNA: TGCGCCAGCAGCTTGGGGGAGACAGGCGTGACCTACGAGCAGTACTTC
CDR3: CASSLGETGVTYEQYF

V: TRBV6-5
size: -
D: TRBD1
J: TRBJ1-4
length: 15
DNA: TGTGCCAGCAGTTACTTATCAGGGGGCCTTGAAAAACTGTTTTTT
CDR3: CASSYLSGGLEKLFF

V: TRBV15
size: -
D: TRBD2
J: TRBJ2-1
length: 13
DNA: TGTGCCACCAGCAGTAGCGGGAGCTATGAGCAGTTCTTC
CDR3: CATSSSGSYEQFF

V: TRBV2
size: -
D: -
J: TRBJ1-5
length: 13
DNA: TGTGCCAGCAGTGGGCAGGGAGGTCAGCCCCAGCATTTT
CDR3: CASSGQGGQPQHF

V: TRBV24-1
size: -
D: -
J: TRBJ2-5
length: 17
DNA: TGTGCCACCAGTGACTCAGGGGTCAGCAGCCACCAAGAGACCCAGTACTTC
CDR3: CATSDSGVSSHQETQYF

V: TRBV7-6
size: -
D: -
J: TRBJ1-4
length: 14
DNA: TGTGCCAGCAGCTTAGTCCAGGGTGGGAAAAAACTGTTTTTT
CDR3: CASSLVQGGKKLFF

V: TRBV6-1
size: few
D: TRBD2
J: TRBJ2-4
length: 16
DNA: TGTGCCAGCAGTGCCCTAGCGGGGTTAGCCAAAAACATTCAGTACTTC
CDR3: CASSALAGLAKNIQYF

V: TRBV5-4
size: -
D: -
J: TRBJ2-4
length: 17
DNA: TGTGCCAGCAGCTTGGCAAGGGGGGGTCGAGCCAAAAACATTCAGTACTTC
CDR3: CASSLARGGRAKNIQYF

V: TRBV7-9
size: -
D: TRBD1
J: TRBJ1-1
length: 13
DNA: TGTGCCAGCAGCTTAGCGGGACAGGGGGAAGCTTTCTTT
CDR3: CASSLAGQGEAFF

V: TRBV29-1
size: few
D: -
J: TRBJ2-6
length: 13
DNA: TGCAGCGCTCAGGCTACTGGGGCCAACGTCCTGACTTTC
CDR3: CSAQATGANVLTF

V: TRBV5-1
size: -
D: TRBD1
J: TRBJ2-1
length: 16
DNA: TGCGCCAGCAGCTTGGCCGGGACAGGGTTCGTCTATGAGCAGTTCTTC
CDR3: CASSLAGTGFVYEQFF

V: TRBV20-1
size: -
D: -
J: TRBJ1-4
length: 14
DNA: TGCAGTGCTAGTGGCGGACAGTCCTATGAAAAACTGTTTTTT
CDR3: CSASGGQSYEKLFF

V: TRBV12-3/TRBV12-4
size: -
D: -
J: TRBJ1-2
length: 13
DNA: TGTGCCAGCAGTGAGCAGGGGACCTATGGCTACACCTTC
CDR3: CASSEQGTYGYTF

V: TRBV5-4
size: -
D: TRBD2
J: TRBJ2-5
length: 16
DNA: TGTGCCAGTAACCCGGGACTAGCGGCAAGCCAAGAGACCCAGTACTTC
CDR3: CASNPGLAASQETQYF

V: TRBV7-8
size: -
D: TRBD2
J: TRBJ2-5
length: 17
DNA: TGTGCCAGCAGCTTCTCCGGGACTAGCGGGAGCCAAGAGACCCAGTACTTC
CDR3: CASSFSGTSGSQETQYF

V: TRBV18
size: few
D: -
J: TRBJ1-2
length: 13
DNA: TGTGCCAGCTCACAGGAGAAAAACTATGGCTACACCTTC
CDR3: CASSQEKNYGYTF

V: TRBV21-1
size: -
D: -
J: TRBJ1-1
length: 10
DNA: TGTGCCAGGGGGAGTCGAGGGGCTTTCTTT
CDR3: CARGSRGAFF

V: TRBV24-1
size: -
D: -
J: TRBJ1-1
length: 14
DNA: TGTGCCATCCCACCGGGACAAAAGAACACTGAAGCTTTCTTT
CDR3: CAIPPGQKNTEAFF

V: TRBV5-1
size: -
D: TRBD1
J: TRBJ2-7
length: 15
DNA: TGCGCCAGCAGCTTAATACCGGGACAGGGTAAAGAGCAGTACTTC
CDR3: CASSLIPGQGKEQYF

V: TRBV12-3/TRBV12-4
size: -
D: -
J: TRBJ2-7
length: 12
DNA: TGTGCCAGCAGTTTATTTACCTACGAGCAGTACTTC
CDR3: CASSLFTYEQYF

V: TRBV7-2
size: -
D: -
J: TRBJ2-2
length: 12
DNA: TGTGCCAGCAGCCCCCTCACCGGGGAGCTGTTTTTT
CDR3: CASSPLTGELFF

V: TRBV14
size: -
D: -
J: TRBJ2-3
length: 15
DNA: TGTGCCAGCAGCCATAGAGGGGGAAGCACAGATACGCAGTATTTT
CDR3: CASSHRGGSTDTQYF

V: TRBV12-3/TRBV12-4
size: -
D: -
J: TRBJ1-6
length: 12
DNA: TGTGCCAGCAGGTCACAGGGTGTGCCCCTCCACTTT
CDR3: CASRSQGVPLHF

V: TRBV20-1
size: -
D: TRBD1
J: TRBJ1-5
length: 14
DNA: TGCAGTGCTAGTCTTGGGACAGGGGATCAGCCCCAGCATTTT
CDR3: CSASLGTGDQPQHF

V: TRBV12-3/TRBV12-4
size: -
D: TRBD1
J: TRBJ1-1
length: 13
DNA: TGTGCCAGCAGCCAGGGACAGGGCACTGAAGCTTTCTTT
CDR3: CASSQGQGTEAFF

V: TRBV18
size: -
D: -
J: TRBJ2-2
length: 14
DNA: TGTGCCAGCTCACTTCGGGGAGGCGACGGGGAGCTGTTTTTT
CDR3: CASSLRGGDGELFF

V: TRBV5-1
size: -
D: -
J: TRBJ1-4
length: 17
DNA: TGCGCCAGCAGCTTGTTCCCCCCGGGGGGAACTAATGAAAAACTGTTTTTT
CDR3: CASSLFPPGGTNEKLFF

V: TRBV29-1
size: -
D: -
J: TRBJ1-4
length: 14
DNA: TGCAGCGTTGAAGATCTAAGAGGGCCTGAAAAACTGTTTTTT
CDR3: CSVEDLRGPEKLFF

V: TRBV19
size: -
D: -
J: TRBJ1-2
length: 13
DNA: TGTGCCAGTACCCTAACAGGGATCTATGGCTACACCTTC
CDR3: CASTLTGIYGYTF

V: TRBV6-5
size: -
D: -
J: TRBJ1-6
length: 15
DNA: TGTGCCAGCAATAAAGGGTGGGGGCAGGGCTCACCCCTCCACTTT
CDR3: CASNKGWGQGSPLHF

V: TRBV3-1/TRBV3-2
size: -
D: -
J: TRBJ1-2
length: 14
DNA: TGTGCCAGCAGCTCTCACACGGGGGGGGCTGGCTACACCTTC
CDR3: CASSSHTGGAGYTF

V: TRBV18
size: -
D: TRBD1
J: TRBJ1-2
length: 16
DNA: TGTGCCAGCTCACCCCGTCCCGGGACAGGGAACTATGGCTACACCTTC
CDR3: CASSPRPGTGNYGYTF

V: TRBV18
size: once
D: TRBD1
J: TRBJ2-5
length: 15
DNA: TGTGCCAGCTCACCCATCGGACAGGGGATAGAGACCCAGTACTTC
CDR3: CASSPIGQGIETQYF

V: TRBV5-6
size: -
D: -
J: TRBJ1-1
length: 15
DNA: TGTGCCAGCAGTGCGGGGGGGCAGACGAACACTGAAGCTTTCTTT
CDR3: CASSAGGQTNTEAFF

V: TRBV6-5
size: few
D: -
J: TRBJ2-1
length: 13
DNA: TGTGCCAGCACTCCAGCGGGCTACAATGAGCAGTTCTTC
CDR3: CASTPAGYNEQFF

V: TRBV5-1
size: -
D: -
J: TRBJ2-3
length: 15
DNA: TGCGCCAGCAGCTTCGAGACAGTCGGCACAGATACGCAGTATTTT
CDR3: CASSFETVGTDTQYF

V: TRBV2
size: -
D: TRBD1
J: TRBJ1-5
length: 15
DNA: TGTGCCAGCAGTGTCACAGGGACAGGGAATCAGCCCCAGCATTTT
CDR3: CASSVTGTGNQPQHF

V: TRBV2
size: -
D: -
J: TRBJ2-1
length: 18
DNA: TGTGCCAGCGCCTCCTCGCCTCTCCGGGTTACGGGTAACAATGAGCAGTTCTTC
CDR3: CASASSPLRVTGNNEQFF

V: TRBV18
size: -
D: -
J: TRBJ2-3
length: 16
DNA: TGTGCCAGCTCATCCACCGGTAGCGGTAGCACAGATACGCAGTATTTT
CDR3: CASSSTGSGSTDTQYF

V: TRBV13
size: once
D: -
J: TRBJ2-3
length: 13
DNA: TGTGCCAGCAGCAGACTAGGGTGGAATACGCAGTATTTT
CDR3: CASSRLGWNTQYF

V: TRBV5-4
size: -
D: -
J: TRBJ1-3
length: 15
DNA: TGTGCCAGCAGCTTGTCGGGGGACTCTGGAAACACCATATATTTT
CDR3: CASSLSGDSGNTIYF

V: TRBV5-1
size: -
D: TRBD1
J: TRBJ1-1
length: 15
DNA: TGCGCCAGCAGTACCGGACAGGGATCGAACACTGAAGCTTTCTTT
CDR3: CASSTGQGSNTEAFF

V: TRBV6-5
size: -
D: TRBD2
J: TRBJ2-7
length: 15
DNA: TGTGCCAGCGAGGGTGGGGCGGGAGGCCTCGTGGAGCAGTACTTC
CDR3: CASEGGAGGLVEQYF

V: TRBV14
size: -
D: -
J: TRBJ1-1
length: 12
DNA: TGTGCCAGCAGCTCCATGAACACTGAAGCTTTCTTT
CDR3: CASSSMNTEAFF

V: TRBV28
size: once
D: TRBD2
J: TRBJ2-3
length: 12
DNA: TGTGCCATTAGCGGGTTCCGGGATACGCAGTATTTT
CDR3: CAISGFRDTQYF

V: TRBV19
size: few
D: TRBD1
J: TRBJ1-5
length: 15
DNA: TGTGCCAGTAGTCAGGGGGTTGTTAGCAATCAGCCCCAGCATTTT
CDR3: CASSQGVVSNQPQHF

V: TRBV7-2
size: -
D: TRBD2
J: TRBJ2-5
length: 16
DNA: TGTGCCAGCAGCCCCCCCGGGGGGAGAATGGTGGAGACCCAGTACTTC
CDR3: CASSPPGGRMVETQYF

V: TRBV5-1
size: -
D: -
J: TRBJ2-5
length: 14
DNA: TGCGCCAGCAGCCAACCCCCAGCGGTGGAGACCCAGTACTTC
CDR3: CASSQPPAVETQYF

V: TRBV5-1
size: -
D: -
J: TRBJ2-5
length: 17
DNA: TGCGCCAGCAGCTTCGGGCACGGGGTACTGTACCAAGAGACCCAGTACTTC
CDR3: CASSFGHGVLYQETQYF